This T cell receptor (beta chain) is drawn from a study of cytomegalovirus exposure and HLA in healthy donors. The study's findings and limits: Highly shared sequence variants in one cluster were likely a sequencing artifact. Confirmation was obtained in vitro that three CMV-associated chains are specific for CMV antigens.

V was trimmed by 1 base and J by 9 bases, leaving 22 bases between them. Germline CDR1 MGHRA, CDR2 YSYEKL. CDR3 length equals 16 residues. 13 Jbeta primers and 60 Vbeta primers were used for the PCR. Only in-frame clones appear in the TCRdb table, and some are missing; sequencing was by immunoSEQ multiplex PCR. The table lists under 200,000 clones, almost 85% of them singletons. With respect to this clone: Its antigen is currently unknown.

Sequenced material: PBMCs. V and J are TRBV4-1 and TRBJ2-7, with D maybe TRBD2 (5 bases). The origin of this receptor is a boy between 2 and 15 years old in good health and CMV-seronegative. The CDR3 bases are TGCGCCAGCAGCCAAGGAACCGGGAATTATGTCCGGGGGCAGTACTTC. Residues: CASSQGTGNYVRGQYF.